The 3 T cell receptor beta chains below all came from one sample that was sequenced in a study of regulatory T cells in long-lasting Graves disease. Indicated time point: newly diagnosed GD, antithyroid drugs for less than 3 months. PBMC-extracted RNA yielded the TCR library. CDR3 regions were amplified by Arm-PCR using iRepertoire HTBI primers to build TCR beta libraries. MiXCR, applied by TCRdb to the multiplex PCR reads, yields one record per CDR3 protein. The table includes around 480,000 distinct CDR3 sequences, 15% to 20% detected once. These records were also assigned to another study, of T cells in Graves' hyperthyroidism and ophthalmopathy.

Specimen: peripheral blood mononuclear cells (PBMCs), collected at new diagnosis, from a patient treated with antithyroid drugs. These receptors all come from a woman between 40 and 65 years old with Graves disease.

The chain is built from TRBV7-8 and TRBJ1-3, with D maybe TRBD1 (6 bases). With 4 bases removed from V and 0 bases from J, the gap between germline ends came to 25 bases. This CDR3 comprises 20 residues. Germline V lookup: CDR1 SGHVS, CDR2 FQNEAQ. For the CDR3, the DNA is TGTGCCAGCAGCTCGCTTCTTTGGGGGGGGCCGATTAGCTCTGGAAACACCATATATTTT. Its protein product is CASSSLLWGGPISSGNTIYF.

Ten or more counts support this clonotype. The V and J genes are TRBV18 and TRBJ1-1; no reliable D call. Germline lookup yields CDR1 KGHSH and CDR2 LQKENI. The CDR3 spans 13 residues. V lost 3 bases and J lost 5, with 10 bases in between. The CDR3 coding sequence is TGTGCCAGCTCACCCCCCACGGGGACTGAAGCTTTCTTT. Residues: CASSPPTGTEAFF.

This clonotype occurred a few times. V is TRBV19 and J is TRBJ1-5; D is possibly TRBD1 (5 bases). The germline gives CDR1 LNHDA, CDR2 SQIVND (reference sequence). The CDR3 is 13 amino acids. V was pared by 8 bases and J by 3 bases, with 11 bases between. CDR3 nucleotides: TGTGCCAGTCGACAGATATTCAATCAGCCCCAGCATTTT. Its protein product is CASRQIFNQPQHF.